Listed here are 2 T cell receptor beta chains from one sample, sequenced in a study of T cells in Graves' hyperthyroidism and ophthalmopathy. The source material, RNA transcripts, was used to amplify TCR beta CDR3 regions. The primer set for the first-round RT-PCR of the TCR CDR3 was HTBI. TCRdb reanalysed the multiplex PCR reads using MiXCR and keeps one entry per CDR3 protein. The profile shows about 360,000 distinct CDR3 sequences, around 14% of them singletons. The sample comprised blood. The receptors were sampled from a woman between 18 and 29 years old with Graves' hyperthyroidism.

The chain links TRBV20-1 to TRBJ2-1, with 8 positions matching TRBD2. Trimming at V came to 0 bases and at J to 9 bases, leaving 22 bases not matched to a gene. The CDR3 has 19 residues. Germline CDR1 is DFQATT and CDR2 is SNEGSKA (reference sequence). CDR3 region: CSAREPAAGPTGGRSEQFF. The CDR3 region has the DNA TGCAGTGCTAGAGAACCTGCGGCAGGACCAACGGGGGGGCGGAGTGAGCAGTTCTTC.

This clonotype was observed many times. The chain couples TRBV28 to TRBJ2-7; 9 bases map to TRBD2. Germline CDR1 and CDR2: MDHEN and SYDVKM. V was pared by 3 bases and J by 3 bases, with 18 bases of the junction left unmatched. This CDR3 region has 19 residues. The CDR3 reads CASSFPRYEREAQDYEQYF. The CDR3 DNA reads TGTGCCAGCAGTTTCCCACGGTATGAGCGGGAGGCCCAAGACTACGAGCAGTACTTC.